These 26 T cell receptor beta chains share one sample of origin, sequenced in a study of blood T cell repertoires in COVID-19. Libraries were prepared by immunoSEQ multiplex PCR; TCRdb keeps only in-frame clonotypes and omits some of them. Of 200,000 to 300,000 clones listed, just under 85% are singletons. The specimen sequenced was peripheral blood. These receptors all stem from a woman of 80 years or more with acute or convalescent COVID-19.

The chain links TRBV6-6 to TRBJ1-5, with 8 nucleotides matching TRBD1. Germline trimming cut 0 bases from V and 4 bases from J; bases unmatched to any gene: 5. Germline V lookup: CDR1 MNHNY, CDR2 SVGAGI (reference sequence). CDR3 length: 16 amino acids. The chain's CDR3 is CASSYSQGAWNQPQHF. CDR3 in DNA: TGTGCCAGCAGTTACTCTCAGGGGGCTTGGAATCAGCCCCAGCATTTT.

This clone has only one observation. The V call is TRBV5-4, the J call TRBJ1-5, with 12 bases lining up with TRBD1. V shed 3 bases, J shed 2 bases, and the junction held 9 bases outside the gene matches. The germline V gene encodes CDR1 SGHNT and CDR2 YYREEE (reference sequence). CDR3 length equals 18 residues. The chain's CDR3 is CASSYGTGGGIGNQPQHF. CDR3 coding DNA: TGTGCCAGCAGCTACGGGACAGGGGGCGGAATTGGCAATCAGCCCCAGCATTTT.

The rearrangement uses TRBV29-1 and TRBJ1-1, with no clear D. With 4 bases removed from V and 3 bases from J, the gap between germline ends came to 12 bases. CDR1 and CDR2 from the germline V gene are SQVTM and ANQGSEA. CDR3 size: 13 residues. CDR3 nucleotide sequence: TGCAGCGTTGGAAGAGGGATCGACACTGAAGCTTTCTTT. It codes for CSVGRGIDTEAFF.

The rearrangement links TRBV6-6 to TRBJ2-1; D may be TRBD2 (5 bases). The CDR3 contains 16 residues. Germline V gene sequence: CDR1 MNHNY, CDR2 SVGAGI (reference sequence). V was cut by 5 bases and J by 4 bases, with 18 bases left in between. CDR3: CASSGLLTNPYNEQFF. Written as DNA, the CDR3 is TGTGCCAGCAGTGGCCTTTTGACTAATCCTTACAATGAGCAGTTCTTC.

This CDR3 is CAINPGTGVPLHF. The CDR3 bases are TGTGCCATCAATCCCGGGACAGGCGTCCCCCTCCACTTT. The V call is TRBV10-3, the J call TRBJ1-6, with 8 bases lining up with TRBD1. The J segment lost 13 bases and the V segment lost 7 bases, leaving 9 bases of the junction unmatched. This CDR3 is built from 13 residues. Germline CDR1 and CDR2: ENHRY and SYGVKD.

This clone was observed a handful of times. The chain employs TRBV5-1 and TRBJ1-1; 8 bases are shared with TRBD1. This CDR3 is built from 15 residues. The trim removed 4 bases at V and 3 bases at J, leaving 8 bases unmatched. Germline lookup yields CDR1 SGHRS and CDR2 YFSETQ. The CDR3 sequence is CASSPYGQGHTEAFF. The CDR3 coding sequence is TGCGCCAGCAGCCCGTACGGACAGGGACACACTGAAGCTTTCTTT.

This clone was seen only a few times. The chain uses TRBV28 and TRBJ1-4; 9 nucleotides agree with TRBD1. Unmatched junction bases numbered 8, after V lost 5 bases and J lost 10 bases. The CDR3 is 14 residues long. Germline V gene lookup returns CDR1 MDHEN and CDR2 SYDVKM. CDR3 region: CASSLYRGQGKLFF. The CDR3 region has the DNA TGTGCCAGCAGTCTCTACAGGGGGCAGGGAAAACTGTTTTTT.

This chain's CDR3 is CASSFRDKAVGNTIYF. CDR3 DNA sequence: TGTGCCAGCAGCTTCCGGGACAAAGCGGTTGGAAACACCATATATTTT. The genes are TRBV11-2 and TRBJ1-3; tentatively, D is TRBD1 (6 bases). The V and J ends lost 3 bases and 3 bases respectively, with 15 bases between them. The CDR3 contains 16 residues. CDR1 is SGHAT, CDR2 FQNNGV, per germline.

This clone was seen more than once but under ten times. The chain employs TRBV19 and TRBJ2-2; 8 nucleotides align to TRBD2. Trimming took 8 bases from V and 4 from J; bases not matched to a gene: 6. The CDR3 totals 14 residues. The V gene's germline CDR1 is LNHDA and CDR2 SQIVND (reference sequence). CDR3 DNA sequence: TGTGCCAGTCGCGGGACTAGACTCACCGGGGAGCTGTTTTTT. Protein: CASRGTRLTGELFF. Full variable domain (remainder filled in from reference TRBV19 and TRBJ2-2): DGGITQSPKYLFRKEGQNVTLSCEQNLNHDAMYWYRQDPGQGLRLIYYSQIVNDFQKGDIAEGYSVSREKKESFPLTVTSAQKNPTAFYLCASRGTRLTGELFFGEGSRLTVL.

This chain links TRBV15 with TRBJ2-7; D gene uncertain. V was trimmed by 0 bases and J by 3 bases, leaving 12 bases between them. The CDR3 runs to 15 residues. Germline V gene data show CDR1 as LNHNV and CDR2 as YYDKDF (reference sequence). The CDR3, as DNA: TGTGCCACCAGCAGAGATCGGAACAGTAACTACGAGCAGTACTTC. It encodes CATSRDRNSNYEQYF.

This clone was counted a single time. This chain links TRBV6-6 with TRBJ2-5; D gene uncertain. Trimming pared 6 bases from V and 2 bases from J, leaving 16 bases between. Per the germline V gene, CDR1 is MNHNY and CDR2 is SVGAGI (reference sequence). This CDR3 has 15 amino acids. The chain's CDR3 is CASSSGSIFQETQYF. CDR3 coding DNA: TGTGCCAGCAGCTCCGGGTCGATTTTTCAAGAGACCCAGTACTTC.

The rearrangement uses TRBV30 and TRBJ1-4; TRBD1 agrees at 7 bases. CDR1 GTSNPN and CDR2 SVGIG come from the germline V gene (reference sequence). This CDR3 has 14 residues. After removal of 7 bases from V and 4 bases from J, the junction contained 9 bases not matched to a gene. This CDR3 reads CASTYGQVNEKLFF. CDR3 coding DNA: TGTGCCTCAACTTACGGACAGGTTAATGAAAAACTGTTTTTT.

This chain connects TRBV7-9 to TRBJ2-3, with TRBD2 identical over 8 bases. The CDR3 consists of 16 residues. In germline, CDR1 is SEHNR, CDR2 FQNEAQ (reference sequence). Trimming removed 5 bases from V and 0 bases from J; junction bases left unmatched: 7. The CDR3 loop is CASSLSTSGSTDTQYF. In DNA, the CDR3 is TGTGCCAGCAGCCTGAGCACTAGCGGTAGCACAGATACGCAGTATTTT.

The chain is built from TRBV7-2 and TRBJ2-7; 9 bases align to TRBD2. Germline lookup yields CDR1 SGHTA and CDR2 FQGNSA. V lost 2 bases, J lost 6 bases, and 5 bases stayed unmatched. The length of the CDR3 is 14 residues. CDR3: CASSLKRGAGEQYF. DNA of the CDR3: TGTGCCAGCAGCTTAAAGCGGGGGGCCGGCGAGCAGTACTTC.

The genes are TRBV20-1 and TRBJ1-6, with D maybe TRBD1 (6 bases). Trimming shortened V by 3 bases and J by 5 bases, and 8 bases separated the two germline ends. CDR1 is DFQATT, CDR2 SNEGSKA, per germline (reference sequence). The CDR3 sequence is 13 residues long. This chain's CDR3 is CSASGQNNSPLHF. Written as DNA, the CDR3 is TGCAGTGCTAGTGGACAGAATAATTCACCCCTCCACTTT.

V is TRBV18 and J is TRBJ2-5; TRBD1 agrees at 7 bases. CDR3 size: 13 residues. Germline V gene sequence: CDR1 KGHSH, CDR2 LQKENI. The J segment lost 3 bases and the V segment lost 8 bases, leaving 6 bases of the junction unmatched. CDR3 region: CASLTTGEETQYF. As DNA, the CDR3 is TGTGCCAGCCTTACTACAGGGGAAGAGACCCAGTACTTC. The full variable domain, in which reference TRBV18 and TRBJ2-5 provide the parts outside the CDR3, is NAGVMQNPRHLVRRRGQEARLRCSPMKGHSHVYWYRQLPEEGLKFMVYLQKENIIDESGMPKERFSAEFPKEGPSILRIQQVVRGDSAAYFCASLTTGEETQYFGPGTRLLVL.

The rearrangement links TRBV6-5 to TRBJ1-1; 8 bases map to TRBD1. CDR1 and CDR2 (germline): MNHEY, SVGAGI. V lost 4 bases and J lost 4; bases outside the gene matches: 5. This CDR3 has 14 residues. The CDR3 is CASSSRQGSTEAFF. CDR3 in DNA: TGTGCCAGCAGTTCCCGACAGGGGAGCACTGAAGCTTTCTTT.

The chain combines TRBV19 with TRBJ2-7, with 9 bases that match TRBD1. The V gene end was trimmed by 3 bases and the J gene end by 2 bases; junction bases not matched to a gene: 5. The CDR3 covers 15 residues. Germline values: CDR1 LNHDA, CDR2 SQIVND (reference sequence). CDR3 loop: CASSISRDRAYEQYF. CDR3 in DNA: TGTGCCAGTAGTATCTCCCGGGACAGGGCCTACGAGCAGTACTTC. Filled out from reference TRBV19 and TRBJ2-7, the complete variable domain reads DGGITQSPKYLFRKEGQNVTLSCEQNLNHDAMYWYRQDPGQGLRLIYYSQIVNDFQKGDIAEGYSVSREKKESFPLTVTSAQKNPTAFYLCASSISRDRAYEQYFGPGTRLTVT.

The J gene is TRBJ2-1, the V gene TRBV19; D is unresolved. The CDR3 consists of 13 residues. The germline V gene encodes CDR1 LNHDA and CDR2 SQIVND (reference sequence). V dropped 3 bases and J dropped 2 bases, with 5 bases sitting between them. Written as DNA, the CDR3 is TGTGCCAGTAGTATCGACACCTACAATGAGCAGTTCTTC. Encoded protein: CASSIDTYNEQFF.

The chain couples TRBV13 to TRBJ1-5, with no clear D. CDR1 and CDR2 (germline): PRHDT, FYEKMQ (reference sequence). The CDR3 has 16 amino acids. The V gene lost 0 bases and the J gene lost 0 bases, with 9 bases spanning the gap. CDR3 sequence reads: CASSLGISYSNQPQHF. CDR3 bases: TGTGCCAGCAGCTTAGGTATCAGTTATAGCAATCAGCCCCAGCATTTT. The whole variable domain, filled in from reference TRBV13 and TRBJ1-5, reads AAGVIQSPRHLIKEKRETATLKCYPIPRHDTVYWYQQGPGQDPQFLISFYEKMQSDKGSIPDRFSAQQFSDYHSELNMSSLELGDSALYFCASSLGISYSNQPQHFGDGTRLSIL.

The chain has TRBV19 and TRBJ2-1, with TRBD2 matching 16 bases. Trimming cost V 5 bases and J 6 bases; bases outside gene matches: 10. Germline V lookup: CDR1 LNHDA, CDR2 SQIVND (reference sequence). The CDR3 is made up of 18 amino acids. The CDR3 is CASSRRQGLAGGPNEQFF. CDR3 nucleotide sequence: TGTGCCAGTAGTCGGAGACAGGGACTAGCGGGGGGGCCCAATGAGCAGTTCTTC.

The chain is built from TRBV3-1 (or the pseudogene TRBV3-2) and TRBJ1-6; 7 bases are a match to TRBD1. The CDR3 covers 18 residues. Germline CDR1 reads LGHDT; CDR2 reads YNNKEL (reference sequence). The junction had 10 bases not matched to a gene; V was cut back by 2 bases and J by 3 bases. The CDR3 here is CASSQTPGTALYNSPLHF. Here the CDR3 DNA reads TGTGCCAGCAGCCAAACCCCCGGGACAGCTCTCTATAATTCACCCCTCCACTTT.

V and J are TRBV6-5 and TRBJ1-2, with 10 bases aligning to TRBD1. The V and J ends lost 5 bases and 4 bases, in that order; junction bases with no gene match: 7. The CDR3 loop spans 15 amino acids. CDR1 is MNHEY and CDR2 is SVGAGI in the germline V gene. CDR3 sequence: CASSPRDRGGYGYTF. CDR3 DNA: TGTGCCAGCAGTCCCCGGGACAGGGGCGGCTATGGCTACACCTTC.

This clone has only one observation. The chain recombines TRBV7-2 with TRBJ2-5; 8 positions agree with TRBD2. V dropped 3 bases and J dropped 5; count of bases not matched to a gene: 5. CDR3 size: 14 residues. CDR1 is SGHTA and CDR2 is FQGNSA in the germline V gene. The CDR3 is CASSFGGGLETQYF. The CDR3 DNA reads as TGTGCCAGCAGCTTCGGGGGGGGGTTGGAGACCCAGTACTTC.

V and J are TRBV24-1 and TRBJ2-2, with D possibly TRBD1 on 6 matching bases. V gave up 3 bases and J gave up 6 bases, with 10 bases separating them. The CDR3 has 14 residues. In germline, CDR1 is KGHDR, CDR2 SFDVKD. As DNA, the CDR3 is TGTGCCACCAGTGATCCAGGGGTCCCCGGGGAGCTGTTTTTT. Translation gives CATSDPGVPGELFF.

The V and J genes are TRBV9 and TRBJ2-2; TRBD1 matches 9 bases. After removal of 4 bases from V and 4 bases from J, the junction contained 14 bases not matched to a gene. This CDR3 comprises 18 residues. CDR1 and CDR2 (germline): SGDLS, YYNGEE. This CDR3 is CASSTGTGRFGSTGELFF. CDR3 DNA sequence: TGTGCCAGCAGCACCGGGACAGGGAGATTCGGGAGCACCGGGGAGCTGTTTTTT.